This T cell receptor beta chain was documented in a study of vaccination effects on CD4 cells after COVID-19. Findings of the study overall: By a late point after vaccination, infection- and vaccine-induced clones had shrunk markedly through clonal contraction.

ViraFEST assay sequencing came after antigen-specific CD4+ T cells were expanded with viral peptide pools. Upon completion of roughly ten days in culture, CD4+ T cells were isolated. Everyone in the study got two shots of either the BNT162b2 or mRNA-1273 vaccine. The healthy vaccine recipients, who had no prior SARS-CoV-2 infection, showed negative nucleocapsid antibodies. In culture with roughly 10 IU/ml IL-2 and 9 to 10 ug/ml peptides, PBMC were grown at a few million per well. Using immunoSEQ multiplex PCR, the repertoire was profiled, and TCRdb retains in-frame clones only, with some absent. Here the sample spans about 22,000 clones, 60% to 75% being singletons. As concerns this clone: Its antigen is currently unknown.

V lost 7 bases to trimming and J lost 4 bases, with 25 bases between them. This CDR3 has 17 residues. Germline values: CDR1 MNHEY, CDR2 SMNVEV (reference sequence). The receptor's source is a human donor who received a COVID-19 vaccine. The chain carries TRBV27 and TRBJ2-5, with D perhaps matching TRBD2 (5 bases). The sequences come from CD4+ T cells from PBMCs cultured with HCoV-NL63 spike peptides, collected after COVID-19 vaccination. CDR3 loop: CASTASGSTLSTETQYF. Here the CDR3 DNA reads TGTGCCAGCACCGCCAGTGGGAGTACCCTTTCTACAGAGACCCAGTACTTC.